This T cell receptor (beta chain) is drawn from a study of control samples from healthy donors and cancer patients. This clone showed up just a few times. Sequencing was performed with immunoSEQ multiplex PCR; in TCRdb, only in-frame clones are kept and a portion is missing. This table has roughly 120,000 clones, around nine tenths appearing once. Germline-derived CDR1 and CDR2 are MNHEY and SVGAGI. Trimming cost V 5 bases and J 0 bases, with 10 bases left between them. CDR3 size: 14 residues. The sequencing sample was made of blood. This receptor was taken from a middle-aged man in good health. This chain connects TRBV6-5 to TRBJ1-1; D gene ambiguous. The CDR3 loop is CASSLQLMNTEAFF. CDR3 bases: TGTGCCAGCAGTCTACAGCTCATGAACACTGAAGCTTTCTTT.